The clone carrying this T cell receptor beta chain has a handful of counts. Antigen unknown. As for treatment: roughly ten-day PBMC culture with coronavirus spike peptide pools or control peptides (ViraFEST assay). These data belong to a study of vaccination and CD4 T cells after COVID-19. The J segment lost 8 bases and the V segment lost 0 bases, leaving 13 bases of the junction unmatched. Germline CDR1 DFQATT, CDR2 SNEGSKA (reference sequence). This CDR3 is built from 16 residues. Sequencing of cultured CD4+ T cell DNA used the Oncomine TCR Beta short-read assay. One entry per CDR3 protein results from TCRdb running MiXCR on the PCR reads. The repertoire holds some 20,000 distinct CDR3 sequences, with about two fifths as singletons.

V usage is TRBV20-1 and J usage is TRBJ1-2; TRBD1 matches 9 bases. The sample was CD4+ T cells from blood, cultured in vitro, taken before SARS-CoV-2 vaccination. The TCR sequence derives from a human donor who had recovered from COVID-19. The CDR3 nucleotides are TGCAGTGCTAGAGATCGACGGACAGGGGATCCATGGGGCTACACCTTC. Its protein is CSARDRRTGDPWGYTF.